The 14 T cell receptor beta chains below all came from one sample that was sequenced in a study of Ad26.COV2.S vaccination and SARS-CoV-2 variants. Libraries were prepared by immunoSEQ multiplex PCR; TCRdb keeps only in-frame clonotypes and omits some of them. The sample lists over 350,000 clones, roughly nine tenths occurring once. Stated treatment: roughly 19 received Ad26.COV2.S at low or high dose, single or two shots; 5 received placebo; per-sample allocation not given. On day 63 after the first injection, vaccine and placebo recipients gave samples. The sample in question was peripheral blood, obtained in a trial of Ad26.COV2.S vaccine versus placebo. These receptors originate from a person aged 18-65 years who received the Ad26.COV2.S COVID-19 vaccine or a placebo.

J is TRBJ1-1 and V is TRBV5-1; the D is unclear. Looked up from germline, CDR1 is SGHRS and CDR2 is YFSETQ. The V and J ends lost 0 bases and 0 bases respectively, with 9 bases between them. The CDR3 loop spans 15 amino acids. CDR3 amino acids: CASSLGGPLNTEAFF. In nucleotides, the CDR3 is TGCGCCAGCAGCTTGGGGGGTCCCCTGAACACTGAAGCTTTCTTT.

The chain is built from TRBV15 and TRBJ2-1; 8 bases line up with TRBD1. Germline CDR1 LNHNV, CDR2 YYDKDF (reference sequence). The length of the CDR3 is 19 residues. The ends lost 3 bases at V and 2 bases at J; junction bases unmatched: 15. The CDR3, as DNA: TGTGCCACCAGCAGGTGGCCCCTGGAGGACAGGGACACCTACAATGAGCAGTTCTTC. Protein sequence: CATSRWPLEDRDTYNEQFF.

The table lists this clone with a count of one. The chain couples TRBV30 to TRBJ1-6; perhaps TRBD1 as D (5 bases). Trimming left V 0 bases short and J 9 bases short, with 15 bases between. The CDR3 runs 15 residues. Per the germline V gene, CDR1 is GTSNPN and CDR2 is SVGIG (reference sequence). The CDR3 sequence is CAWSVRGTIGSPLHF. The CDR3 region has the DNA TGTGCCTGGAGTGTACGGGGCACGATAGGTTCACCCCTCCACTTT.

The V and J genes are TRBV7-2 and TRBJ1-2; 9 bases map to TRBD1. J gave up 4 bases and V 5 bases, and 2 bases lay outside the gene matches. Germline CDR1 is SGHTA and CDR2 is FQGNSA. The CDR3 length is 13 residues. This CDR3 reads CASSPTGGYGYTF. The CDR3 DNA is TGTGCCAGCAGCCCGACAGGGGGCTATGGCTACACCTTC.

This chain connects TRBV6-4 to TRBJ1-2; perhaps TRBD1 as D (6 bases). V was shortened by 2 bases and J by 8 bases, with 18 bases between the two germline ends. The CDR3 covers 15 residues. CDR1 and CDR2 (germline): MRHNA, SNTAGT. CDR3 in amino acids: CASSDVVSARGGYTF. The CDR3 coding sequence is TGTGCCAGCAGTGACGTCGTTTCGGCCAGGGGCGGCTACACCTTC.

The chain's CDR3 is CASSQDIDWGYEQYF. In nucleotides, the CDR3 is TGCGCCAGCAGCCAAGATATCGATTGGGGATACGAGCAGTACTTC. The chain employs TRBV4-1 and TRBJ2-7; no firm D call. Germline CDR1 reads MGHRA; CDR2 reads YSYEKL. Trimming cost V 0 bases and J 4 bases, with 13 bases left between them. CDR3 length: 15 amino acids.

V is TRBV7-2 and J is TRBJ1-2; D is possibly TRBD1 (6 bases). CDR1 is SGHTA, CDR2 FQGNSA, per germline. The V and J ends lost 1 base and 7 bases respectively, with 16 bases between them. This CDR3 contains 15 residues. CDR3 sequence (DNA): TGTGCCAGCAGCTTAGAACCAGCACCGACAGGTGGCTACACCTTC. Translating gives CASSLEPAPTGGYTF.

The chain uses TRBV10-3 and TRBJ2-3, with D possibly matching TRBD2 (5 bases). The CDR3 has 14 amino acids. Germline V CDR1 and CDR2: ENHRY, SYGVKD. Between the trimmed V and J ends, which lost 7 bases and 3 bases, there was a span of 14 bases. CDR3 sequence reads: CAITDSPWTDTQYF. The DNA of the CDR3 is TGTGCCATCACGGACTCCCCTTGGACAGATACGCAGTATTTT.

The chain joins TRBV4-1 to TRBJ1-5, with 7 bases fitting TRBD1. The germline gives CDR1 MGHRA, CDR2 YSYEKL. The CDR3 spans 14 residues. The V and J ends lost 6 bases and 5 bases, in that order; junction bases with no gene match: 7. CDR3 loop: CASSSGTADQPQHF. The DNA for the CDR3 is TGCGCCAGCAGTTCCGGGACAGCAGATCAGCCCCAGCATTTT.

The V gene is TRBV6-1, the J gene TRBJ1-5; D may be TRBD1 (6 bases). CDR1 and CDR2 (germline): MNHNS, SASEGT. The CDR3 spans 15 residues. V was pared by 3 bases and J by 3 bases, with 12 bases between. CDR3 sequence (DNA): TGTGCCAGCAGTGAGGACAGTCTATTCAATCAGCCCCAGCATTTT. Translated, it gives CASSEDSLFNQPQHF.

The CDR3 here is CASSSGLRETQYF. CDR3 sequence (DNA): TGTGCCAGCAGCTCCGGCCTCCGGGAGACCCAGTACTTC. This sequence joins TRBV7-7 and TRBJ2-5; D call uncertain. Germline-derived CDR1 and CDR2 are SSHAT and FNYEAQ (reference sequence). Trimming took off 4 bases at V and 5 bases at J, with 11 bases between the two ends. The CDR3 consists of 13 residues.

This rearrangement joins TRBV9 to TRBJ1-1; D ambiguous. V was trimmed by 0 bases and J by 0 bases, leaving 9 bases between them. Germline CDR1 reads SGDLS; CDR2 reads YYNGEE. This CDR3 contains 15 residues. The CDR3 nucleotides read TGTGCCAGCAGCGTAGAAGGGAAAATGAACACTGAAGCTTTCTTT. It yields the protein CASSVEGKMNTEAFF.

The rearrangement uses TRBV7-9 and TRBJ2-5, with TRBD1 identical over 7 bases. Trimming at V came to 1 base and at J to 5 bases, leaving 7 bases not matched to a gene. The CDR3 spans 15 residues. Germline CDR1 reads SEHNR; CDR2 reads FQNEAQ (reference sequence). The CDR3 reads CASSLGAGGSETQYF. In DNA form, the CDR3 reads TGTGCCAGCAGCTTAGGGGCAGGGGGATCGGAGACCCAGTACTTC.

The chain carries TRBV30 and TRBJ2-7; D tentatively reads TRBD1 or TRBD2 (5 bases each). The V end lost 0 bases, the J end lost 2 bases, and 11 bases lay between the germline ends. The CDR3 covers 14 residues. CDR1 GTSNPN and CDR2 SVGIG come from the germline V gene (reference sequence). The CDR3 spells CAWSVGHGTYEQYF. DNA of the CDR3: TGTGCCTGGAGTGTTGGACACGGGACCTACGAGCAGTACTTC.